One sample yielded the 25 T cell receptor beta chains listed below, sequenced in a study of radiation and T cells in renal cell carcinoma. Noted time point: baseline pretreatment blood. Treatment here: 15 Gy SBRT to primary tumor, nephrectomy 4 weeks later. The method was immunoSEQ multiplex PCR; TCRdb's version includes in-frame clones alone and lacks a portion of them. Among 130,000 to 150,000 clones listed, 88% were seen once. Sequencing used blood, obtained from a patient whose treatment included radiotherapy and nephrectomy. Receptor source: a woman in her seventies with renal cell carcinoma.

The chain uses TRBV2 and TRBJ1-2; possible D gene TRBD1, 5 bases. CDR3 size: 12 residues. Germline V lookup: CDR1 SNHLY, CDR2 FYNNEI. With 11 bases removed from V and 7 bases from J, the gap between germline ends came to 17 bases. The DNA of the CDR3 is TGTGCCCTCGTCGGGGGGGAAGGTGGCTACACCTTC. Protein product: CALVGGEGGYTF.

The chain employs TRBV28 and TRBJ1-6; no clear D gene. CDR1 and CDR2 (germline): MDHEN, SYDVKM. V lost 4 bases and J 10 bases, leaving 5 bases between the germline ends. This CDR3 has 11 residues. The CDR3 here is CASSSPSPLHF. CDR3 nucleotide sequence: TGTGCCAGCAGTTCCCCCTCACCCCTCCACTTT.

The chain employs TRBV2 and TRBJ1-1; the D is unclear. The CDR3 covers 15 residues. V was clipped by 6 bases and J by 0 bases, with 14 bases between them. Germline V gene data show CDR1 as SNHLY and CDR2 as FYNNEI. The CDR3 sequence is CASSSTNPVNTEAFF. The CDR3 bases are TGTGCCAGCAGCTCTACTAACCCAGTGAACACTGAAGCTTTCTTT.

The genes are TRBV28 and TRBJ2-2; TRBD2 matches 9 bases. V lost 5 bases, J lost 2 bases, and 6 bases stayed unmatched. Germline V gives CDR1 MDHEN, CDR2 SYDVKM. The CDR3 is 16 residues long. The CDR3 bases are TGTGCCAGCAGTCGGCTAGCGGGACCTAACACCGGGGAGCTGTTTTTT. It yields the protein CASSRLAGPNTGELFF.

The chain uses TRBV28 and TRBJ1-2, with 11 bases aligning to TRBD1. V shed 2 bases, J shed 4 bases, and the junction held 6 bases outside the gene matches. The CDR3 is 16 amino acids. The germline CDR1 and CDR2 sequences are MDHEN and SYDVKM. The CDR3 sequence is CASSLPDRGRSYGYTF. DNA for the CDR3: TGTGCCAGCAGTTTACCGGACAGGGGGCGCTCCTATGGCTACACCTTC.

The count of this clone is one. V gene TRBV10-3 combines with J gene TRBJ2-5; 10 nucleotides match TRBD2. This CDR3 is 15 amino acids long. The J segment lost 2 bases and the V segment lost 6 bases, leaving 6 bases of the junction unmatched. Germline values: CDR1 ENHRY, CDR2 SYGVKD. CDR3 DNA sequence: TGTGCCATCAGCAGAGCGGGGGGGGTTCAAGAGACCCAGTACTTC. This translates into CAISRAGGVQETQYF.

This chain connects TRBV10-3 to TRBJ1-6; D remains unclear. The germline gives CDR1 ENHRY, CDR2 SYGVKD. The V and J ends lost 9 bases and 8 bases respectively, with 14 bases between them. The CDR3 loop spans 13 amino acids. As DNA, the CDR3 is TGTGCCATAGCCGGGCCCGGGGATTCACCCCTCCACTTT. It encodes CAIAGPGDSPLHF.

The chain employs TRBV19 and TRBJ2-7; D perhaps matches TRBD2 (5 bases). Trimming pared 1 base from V and 6 bases from J, leaving 10 bases between. The CDR3 totals 13 residues. Germline V gene data show CDR1 as LNHDA and CDR2 as SQIVND (reference sequence). CDR3 nucleotides: TGTGCCAGTAGTATAGTAAGCGAGGGCGAGCAGTACTTC. Amino acids: CASSIVSEGEQYF.

This chain joins TRBV7-2 and TRBJ2-3; possibly TRBD1 for D (6 bases). CDR3 size: 14 residues. V lost 2 bases and J lost 6, with 12 bases in between. CDR1 SGHTA and CDR2 FQGNSA come from the germline V gene. CDR3 in DNA: TGTGCCAGCAGCTTAAGGGCCAGGGGTGATACGCAGTATTTT. Residues: CASSLRARGDTQYF.

The V call is TRBV11-3, the J call TRBJ2-7; 7 nucleotides line up with TRBD2. The germline CDR1 and CDR2 sequences are SGHNT and YENEEA. The ends lost 1 base at V and 0 bases at J; junction bases unmatched: 6. The CDR3 spans 16 residues. The DNA for the CDR3 is TGTGCCAGCAGCTTAGGGAAGCGGGGTTACTCCTACGAGCAGTACTTC. It encodes CASSLGKRGYSYEQYF.

This chain joins TRBV11-2 and TRBJ1-2, with D maybe TRBD1 (6 bases). There are 14 residues in the CDR3. V was cut by 4 bases and J by 3 bases, with 12 bases left in between. Germline V gene sequence: CDR1 SGHAT, CDR2 FQNNGV. The CDR3 DNA follows: TGTGCCAGCAGCTCTAGGGGGAAGGACTATGGCTACACCTTC. This codes for CASSSRGKDYGYTF. The variable domain in full, completed from reference TRBV11-2 and TRBJ1-2, reads EAGVAQSPRYKIIEKRQSVAFWCNPISGHATLYWYQQILGQGPKLLIQFQNNGVVDDSQLPKDRFSAERLKGVDSTLKIQPAKLEDSAVYLCASSSRGKDYGYTFGSGTRLTVV.

The gene calls are TRBV6-1 and TRBJ2-7; 7 nucleotides agree with TRBD2. The germline V gene has CDR1 MNHNS and CDR2 SASEGT. The V and J ends lost 8 bases and 10 bases, in that order; junction bases with no gene match: 8. The CDR3 has 11 amino acids. CDR3 nucleotides: TGTGCCAGCGAAGAAGCGGGACCCCAGTACTTC. This translates into CASEEAGPQYF.

J is TRBJ2-2 and V is TRBV7-9; 7 bases are a match to TRBD1. Germline-derived CDR1 and CDR2 are SEHNR and FQNEAQ (reference sequence). After removal of 3 bases from V and 3 bases from J, the junction contained 1 base not matched to a gene. The CDR3 is 14 amino acids. The CDR3 sequence is CASSLTGYTGELFF. CDR3 bases: TGTGCCAGCAGCTTGACAGGGTACACCGGGGAGCTGTTTTTT.

This chain joins TRBV7-8 and TRBJ1-1; D is undetermined. Trimming removed 2 bases at V and 1 base at J, with 8 bases between. The CDR3 is made up of 14 amino acids. CDR1 and CDR2 from the germline V gene are SGHVS and FQNEAQ. CDR3 DNA sequence: TGTGCCAGCAGCTTAATGTTTCCGAACACTGAAGCTTTCTTT. Its protein is CASSLMFPNTEAFF.

The chain carries TRBV2 and TRBJ2-2, with D uncertain. Per germline, CDR1 SNHLY and CDR2 FYNNEI. Trimming removed 2 bases at V and 6 bases at J, with 7 bases between. The CDR3 loop spans 13 amino acids. The CDR3, as DNA: TGTGCCAGCAGTGAACGGCAGGCCGGGGAGCTGTTTTTT. Translation: CASSERQAGELFF.

The chain joins TRBV6-5 to TRBJ2-1; D may be TRBD2 (6 bases). The CDR3 extends over 15 amino acids. V was cut by 2 bases and J by 3 bases, with 11 bases left in between. CDR1 is MNHEY and CDR2 is SVGAGI in the germline V gene. The CDR3 DNA is TGTGCCAGCAGTTACGGGGGGAAGGGCTACAATGAGCAGTTCTTC. Encoded protein: CASSYGGKGYNEQFF.

The count of this clone is one. This chain connects TRBV7-2 to TRBJ1-4; 7 positions match TRBD1. V lost 1 base and J lost 3; bases outside the gene matches: 2. This CDR3 has 15 residues. Germline V gene sequence: CDR1 SGHTA, CDR2 FQGNSA. CDR3 sequence: CASSLEGAPNEKLFF. CDR3 bases: TGTGCCAGCAGCTTAGAGGGGGCCCCTAATGAAAAACTGTTTTTT.

This clone was detected only a few times. This CDR3 reads CASSLERTGGYGYTF. Written as DNA, the CDR3 is TGCGCCAGCAGCTTGGAAAGGACGGGAGGGTATGGCTACACCTTC. The chain is built from TRBV5-1 and TRBJ1-2, with unresolved D. The V gene's germline CDR1 is SGHRS and CDR2 YFSETQ. CDR3 size: 15 residues. V was shortened by 0 bases and J by 5 bases, with 14 bases between the two germline ends.

This chain uses TRBV4-1 with TRBJ2-3; 11 positions match TRBD2. With 0 bases clipped from V and 3 bases from J, the junction kept 8 bases outside the gene matches. The CDR3 has 18 residues. The germline CDR1 and CDR2 sequences are MGHRA and YSYEKL. The CDR3 loop reads CASSQDYIAGGRTDTQYF. The CDR3 DNA reads TGCGCCAGCAGCCAAGATTACATAGCGGGGGGGCGGACAGATACGCAGTATTTT.

The chain recombines TRBV30 with TRBJ1-5; weak D call: TRBD1 (5 bases). Germline V lookup: CDR1 GTSNPN, CDR2 SVGIG (reference sequence). The CDR3 sequence is 16 residues long. V lost 8 bases, J lost 2 bases, and 22 bases lay in between. CDR3 protein: CALDAGQGEGNQPQHF. CDR3 nucleotide sequence: TGTGCCCTCGACGCGGGGCAGGGCGAGGGCAATCAGCCCCAGCATTTT.

V and J are TRBV6-5 and TRBJ1-1; a weak D match, TRBD1 (6 bases). From germline, CDR1 is MNHEY and CDR2 SVGAGI. The CDR3 runs 14 residues. Trimming left V 4 bases short and J 4 bases short, with 13 bases between. For the CDR3, the DNA is TGTGCCAGCAGTTTGTCCAGGGGAATCACTGAAGCTTTCTTT. Its translation is CASSLSRGITEAFF.

This chain joins TRBV4-3 and TRBJ1-3; D possibly corresponds to TRBD1 (5 bases). Trimming took off 0 bases at V and 4 bases at J, with 13 bases between the two ends. CDR1 LGHNA and CDR2 YSLEER come from the germline V gene. There are 16 residues in the CDR3. CDR3 protein: CASSQDPDISGNTIYF. CDR3 coding DNA: TGCGCCAGCAGCCAAGATCCGGACATCTCAGGAAACACCATATATTTT.

This chain connects TRBV4-3 to TRBJ2-7, with D perhaps matching TRBD1 (6 bases). The CDR3 is made up of 15 amino acids. Per the germline V gene, CDR1 is LGHNA and CDR2 is YSLEER. V lost 0 bases and J 3 bases, leaving 12 bases between the germline ends. CDR3 DNA: TGCGCCAGCAGCCAAGATCGCCAGGGGTTCTACGAGCAGTACTTC. It codes for CASSQDRQGFYEQYF.

The V and J genes are TRBV6-5 and TRBJ1-2; the D gene is possibly TRBD1 (6 bases). The germline V and J ends were trimmed by 4 bases and 4 bases, with 16 bases remaining between them. CDR1 MNHEY and CDR2 SVGAGI come from the germline V gene. The CDR3 covers 15 residues. CDR3 amino acids: CASSSFTGSFYGYTF. In nucleotides, the CDR3 is TGTGCCAGCAGTTCTTTCACAGGGAGTTTCTATGGCTACACCTTC.

This clone was picked up one time. This sequence joins TRBV7-8 and TRBJ2-3; D is ambiguous. Trimming removed 1 base from V and 6 bases from J, with 5 bases in between. Germline V lookup: CDR1 SGHVS, CDR2 FQNEAQ. There are 12 residues in the CDR3. CDR3: CASSLGADTQYF. CDR3 sequence (DNA): TGTGCCAGCAGCTTAGGGGCCGATACGCAGTATTTT.